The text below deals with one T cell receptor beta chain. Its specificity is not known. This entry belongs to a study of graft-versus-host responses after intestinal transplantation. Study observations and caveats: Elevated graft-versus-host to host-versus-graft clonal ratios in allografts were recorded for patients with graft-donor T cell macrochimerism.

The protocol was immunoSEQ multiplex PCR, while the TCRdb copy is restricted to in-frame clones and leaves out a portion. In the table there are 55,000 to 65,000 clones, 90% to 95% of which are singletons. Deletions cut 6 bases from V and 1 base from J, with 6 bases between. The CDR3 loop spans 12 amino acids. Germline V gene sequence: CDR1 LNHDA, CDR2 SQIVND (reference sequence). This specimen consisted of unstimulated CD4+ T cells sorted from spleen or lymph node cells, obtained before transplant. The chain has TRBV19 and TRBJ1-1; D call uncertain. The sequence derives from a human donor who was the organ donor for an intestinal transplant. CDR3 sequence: CASRTPNTEAFF. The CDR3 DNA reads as TGTGCCAGTAGGACCCCGAACACTGAAGCTTTCTTT.